This T cell receptor beta chain stems from a study of T cells in narcolepsy. Study summary: Donors had narcolepsy type 1 or type 2, or were healthy controls. General study findings and limits: Reportedly, autoreactive clonotypes were serially detected in patients' blood but not controls'. Autoreactive HCRT-specific and TRIB2-specific clonotypes were marked in same-patient CSF-versus-blood CD4+ comparisons.

Turning to this clone: Its antigen remains unidentified.

The V gene's germline CDR1 is SGHVS and CDR2 FNYEAQ. This CDR3 contains 13 residues. Trimming removed 4 bases at V and 5 bases at J, with 11 bases between. Some clones are missing from TCRdb's copy, which holds only in-frame ones; the method was immunoSEQ multiplex PCR. The sample contains roughly 25,000 clones, approximately 60% of which appear only once. This chain joins TRBV7-6 and TRBJ1-2, with a tentative D call TRBD1 (6 bases). The receptor's source is a human donor in good health. The sample comprised memory (CD45RA-) CD4+ T cells from blood. CDR3 sequence reads: CASSSWGRYGYTF. CDR3 sequence (DNA): TGTGCCAGCAGCTCCTGGGGGCGTTATGGCTACACCTTC.